This T cell receptor beta chain is from a study of blood T cell repertoires in COVID-19. Study at large: Sites across the United States, Italy and Spain contributed samples from acute and convalescent COVID-19. In each case, the material was cDNA or gDNA derived from T cells, B-cell-depleted T cells, or PBMCs.

The CDR3 contains 16 residues. Trimming removed 4 bases from V and 0 bases from J, with 16 bases in between. Germline CDR1 is SGDLS and CDR2 is YYNGEE. As handled by the study authors: Amplifying reference gene primers gave estimates of nucleated cell counts. This table comes from immunoSEQ multiplex PCR, and its TCRdb copy is limited to in-frame clones, with some not included. From that table come the V and J calls and clone size; the DNA was used to work out D and trimming. The sample yields roughly 140,000 clones, over 60% seen once. This clonotype was sampled from a woman aged 80 or over with acute or convalescent COVID-19. Sequenced sample: peripheral blood. The chain links TRBV9 to TRBJ1-1; D is uncertain. The CDR3 bases are TGTGCCAGCAGCCCTTTAGTACGGTCGATGAACACTGAAGCTTTCTTT. Translating gives CASSPLVRSMNTEAFF. Looking up the rest from reference TRBV9 and TRBJ1-1 gives the full variable domain: DSGVTQTPKHLITATGQRVTLRCSPRSGDLSVYWYQQSLDQGLQFLIQYYNGEERAKGNILERFSAQQFPDLHSELNLSSLELGDSALYFCASSPLVRSMNTEAFFGQGTRLTVV.